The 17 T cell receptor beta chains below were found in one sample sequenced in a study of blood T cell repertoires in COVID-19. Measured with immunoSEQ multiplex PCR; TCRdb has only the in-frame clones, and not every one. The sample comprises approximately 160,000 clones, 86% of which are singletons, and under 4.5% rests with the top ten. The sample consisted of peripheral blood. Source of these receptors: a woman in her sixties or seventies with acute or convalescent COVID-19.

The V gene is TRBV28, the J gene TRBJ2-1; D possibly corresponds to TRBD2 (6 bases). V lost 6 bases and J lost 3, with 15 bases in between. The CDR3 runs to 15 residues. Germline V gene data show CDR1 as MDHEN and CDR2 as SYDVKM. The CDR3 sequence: CASSKTGTDYNEQFF. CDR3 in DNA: TGTGCCAGCAGCAAGACCGGGACTGACTACAATGAGCAGTTCTTC.

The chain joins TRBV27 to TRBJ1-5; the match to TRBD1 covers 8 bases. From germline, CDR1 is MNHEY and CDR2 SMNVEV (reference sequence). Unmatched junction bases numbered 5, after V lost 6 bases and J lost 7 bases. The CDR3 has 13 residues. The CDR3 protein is CASRSGGGQPQHF. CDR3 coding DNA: TGTGCCAGCAGATCAGGGGGCGGCCAGCCCCAGCATTTT.

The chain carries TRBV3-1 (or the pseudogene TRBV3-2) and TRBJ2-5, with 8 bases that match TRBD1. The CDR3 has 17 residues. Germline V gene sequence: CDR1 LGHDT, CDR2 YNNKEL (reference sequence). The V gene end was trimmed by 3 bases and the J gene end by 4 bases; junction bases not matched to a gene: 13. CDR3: CASSHLVPDRARETQYF. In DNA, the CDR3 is TGTGCCAGCAGCCACCTGGTCCCGGACAGGGCCCGAGAGACCCAGTACTTC.

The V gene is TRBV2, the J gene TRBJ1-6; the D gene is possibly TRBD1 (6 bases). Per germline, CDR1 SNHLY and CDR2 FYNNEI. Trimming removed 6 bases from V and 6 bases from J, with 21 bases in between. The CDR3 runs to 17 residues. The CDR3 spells CASRRTTGLGGNSPLHF. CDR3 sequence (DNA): TGTGCCAGCAGGAGAACCACAGGTTTAGGGGGTAATTCACCCCTCCACTTT.

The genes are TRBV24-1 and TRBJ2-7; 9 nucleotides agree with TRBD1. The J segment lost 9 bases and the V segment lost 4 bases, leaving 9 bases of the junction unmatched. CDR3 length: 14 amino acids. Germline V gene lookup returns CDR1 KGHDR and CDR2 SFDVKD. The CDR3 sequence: CATSDPGTGISQYF. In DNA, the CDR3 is TGTGCCACCAGTGACCCCGGGACAGGGATTTCGCAGTACTTC.

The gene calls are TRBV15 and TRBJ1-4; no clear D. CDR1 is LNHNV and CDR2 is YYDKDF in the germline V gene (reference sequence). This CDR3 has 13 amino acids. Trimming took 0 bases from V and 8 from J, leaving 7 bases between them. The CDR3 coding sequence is TGTGCCACCAGCAGAGACCAGGTGGAAAAACTGTTTTTT. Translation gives CATSRDQVEKLFF. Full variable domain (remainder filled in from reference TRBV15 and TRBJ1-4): DAMVIQNPRYQVTQFGKPVTLSCSQTLNHNVMYWYQQKSSQAPKLLFHYYDKDFNNEADTPDNFQSRRPNTSFCFLDIRSPGLGDTAMYLCATSRDQVEKLFFGSGTQLSVL.

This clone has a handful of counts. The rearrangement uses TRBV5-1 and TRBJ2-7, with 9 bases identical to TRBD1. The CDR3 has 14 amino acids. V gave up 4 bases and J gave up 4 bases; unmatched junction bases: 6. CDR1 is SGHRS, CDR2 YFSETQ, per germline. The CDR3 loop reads CASSPTGGPYEQYF. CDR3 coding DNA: TGCGCCAGCAGCCCGACAGGGGGTCCATACGAGCAGTACTTC.

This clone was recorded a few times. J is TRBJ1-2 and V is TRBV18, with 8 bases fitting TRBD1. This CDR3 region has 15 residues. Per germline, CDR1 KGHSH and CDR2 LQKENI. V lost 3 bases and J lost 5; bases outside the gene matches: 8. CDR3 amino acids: CASSPGQGPEYGYTF. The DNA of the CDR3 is TGTGCCAGCTCACCCGGACAGGGCCCGGAATATGGCTACACCTTC.

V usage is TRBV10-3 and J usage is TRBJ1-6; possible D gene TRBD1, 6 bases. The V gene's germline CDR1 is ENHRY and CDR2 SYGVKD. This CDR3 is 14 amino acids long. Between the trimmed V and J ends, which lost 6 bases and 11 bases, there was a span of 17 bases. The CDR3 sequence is CAISPSGTPPPLHF. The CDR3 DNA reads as TGTGCCATCAGCCCGTCCGGGACACCTCCACCCCTCCACTTT.

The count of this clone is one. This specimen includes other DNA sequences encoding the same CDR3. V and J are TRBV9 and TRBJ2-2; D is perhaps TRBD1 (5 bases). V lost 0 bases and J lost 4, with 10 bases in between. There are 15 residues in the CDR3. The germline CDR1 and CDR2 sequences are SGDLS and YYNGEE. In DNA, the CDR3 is TGTGCCAGCAGCGTAGAGGGGCCGCTCACCGGGGAGCTGTTTTTT. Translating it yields CASSVEGPLTGELFF.

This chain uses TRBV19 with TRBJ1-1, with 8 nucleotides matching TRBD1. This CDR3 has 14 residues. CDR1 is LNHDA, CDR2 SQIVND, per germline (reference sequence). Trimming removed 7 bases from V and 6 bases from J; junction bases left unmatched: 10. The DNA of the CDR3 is TGTGCCAGTAACTGGCAGGGGGCCTCCTCTGAAGCTTTCTTT. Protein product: CASNWQGASSEAFF.

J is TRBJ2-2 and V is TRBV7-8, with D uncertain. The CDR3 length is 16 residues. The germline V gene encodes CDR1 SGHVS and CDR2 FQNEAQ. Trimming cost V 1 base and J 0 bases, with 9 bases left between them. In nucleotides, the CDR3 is TGTGCCAGCAGCTTAGTTCATACATCGAACACCGGGGAGCTGTTTTTT. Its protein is CASSLVHTSNTGELFF.

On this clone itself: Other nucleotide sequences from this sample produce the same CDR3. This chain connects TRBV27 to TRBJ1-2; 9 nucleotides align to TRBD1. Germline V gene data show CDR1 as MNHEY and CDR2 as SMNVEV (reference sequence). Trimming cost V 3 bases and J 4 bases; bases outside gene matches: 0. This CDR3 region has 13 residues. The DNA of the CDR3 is TGTGCCAGCAGTTTGGGACAGGGCTATGGCTACACCTTC. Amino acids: CASSLGQGYGYTF.

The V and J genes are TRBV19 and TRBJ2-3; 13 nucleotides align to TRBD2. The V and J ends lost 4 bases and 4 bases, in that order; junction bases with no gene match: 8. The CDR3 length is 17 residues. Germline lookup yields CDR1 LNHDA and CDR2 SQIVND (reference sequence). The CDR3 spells CASSKKTSGRPADTQYF. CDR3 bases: TGTGCCAGTAGTAAAAAGACTAGCGGGAGGCCGGCAGATACGCAGTATTTT.

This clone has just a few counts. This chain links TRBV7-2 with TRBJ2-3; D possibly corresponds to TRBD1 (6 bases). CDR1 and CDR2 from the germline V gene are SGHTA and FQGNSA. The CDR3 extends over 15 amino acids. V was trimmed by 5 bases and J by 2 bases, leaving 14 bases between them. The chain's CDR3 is CASSPQGWATDTQYF. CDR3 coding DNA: TGTGCCAGCAGCCCCCAGGGGTGGGCCACAGATACGCAGTATTTT.

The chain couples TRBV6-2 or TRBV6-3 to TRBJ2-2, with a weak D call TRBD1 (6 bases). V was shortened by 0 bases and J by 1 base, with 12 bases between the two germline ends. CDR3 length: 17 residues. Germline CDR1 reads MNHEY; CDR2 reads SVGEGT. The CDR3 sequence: CASSYSVGGQNTGELFF. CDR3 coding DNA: TGTGCCAGCAGTTACTCGGTTGGGGGACAGAACACCGGGGAGCTGTTTTTT.

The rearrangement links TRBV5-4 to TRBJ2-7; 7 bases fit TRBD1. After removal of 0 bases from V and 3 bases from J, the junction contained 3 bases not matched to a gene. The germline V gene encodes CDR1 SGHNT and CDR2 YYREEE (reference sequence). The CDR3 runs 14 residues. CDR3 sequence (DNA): TGTGCCAGCAGCTTGGGACAGGGAAGCTACGAGCAGTACTTC. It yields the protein CASSLGQGSYEQYF.